This T cell receptor (beta chain) was sequenced in a study of CD8+CD57+ T cells in acquired aplastic anemia. Study as a whole: Average DNA yield from sorted CD4+ and CD8+ cells was around 3.2 ug.

Patients chosen for sequencing had shown CD8+CD57+ cell expansion by flow cytometry. There were no patients without severe acquired aplastic anemia. Trimming cost V 2 bases and J 2 bases, with 5 bases left between them. The length of the CDR3 is 13 residues. Looked up from germline, CDR1 is SEHNR and CDR2 is FQNEAQ (reference sequence). Genomic DNA, serving as template, underwent TCR beta VDJ and CDR3 profiling. A single record per CDR3 protein comes from TCRdb applying MiXCR to the reads. Of some 170,000 distinct CDR3 sequences detected, around 50% appear once; the ten largest clones hold roughly 1.1%. Whole-study findings and limits: Between patients and controls, around 30 CD8+ CDR3 sequences were found in common.

This clonotype was seen ten or more times. The antigen remains undetermined. The chain carries TRBV7-9 and TRBJ2-3; D call uncertain. This clonotype was obtained from a human donor with aplastic anemia. Sequences were obtained from sorted CD4+, CD8+, or CD8+CD57+ T cells (not recorded which) from PBMCs. The DNA for the CDR3 is TGTGCCAGCAGCTTACGCGACACAGATACGCAGTATTTT. Amino acid sequence: CASSLRDTDTQYF.